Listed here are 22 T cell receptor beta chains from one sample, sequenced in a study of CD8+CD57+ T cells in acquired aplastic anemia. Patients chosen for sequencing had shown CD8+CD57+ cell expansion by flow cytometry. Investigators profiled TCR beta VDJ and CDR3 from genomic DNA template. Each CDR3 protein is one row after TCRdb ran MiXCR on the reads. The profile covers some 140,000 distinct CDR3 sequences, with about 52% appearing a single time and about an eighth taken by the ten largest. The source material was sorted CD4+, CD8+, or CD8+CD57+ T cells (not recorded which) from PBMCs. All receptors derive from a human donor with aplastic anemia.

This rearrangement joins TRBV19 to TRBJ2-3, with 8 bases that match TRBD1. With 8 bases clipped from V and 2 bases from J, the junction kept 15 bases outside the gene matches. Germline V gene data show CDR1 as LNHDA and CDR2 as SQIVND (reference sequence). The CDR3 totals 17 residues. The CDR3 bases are TGTGCCAGTCAAGCAAGACCCGGGACAGGAGACACAGATACGCAGTATTTT. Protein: CASQARPGTGDTDTQYF.

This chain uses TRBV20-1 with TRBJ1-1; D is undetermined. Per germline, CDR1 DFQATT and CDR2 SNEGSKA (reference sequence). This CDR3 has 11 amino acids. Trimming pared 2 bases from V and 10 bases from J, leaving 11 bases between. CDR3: CSARKLEGAFF. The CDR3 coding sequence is TGCAGTGCTAGAAAGTTGGAGGGAGCTTTCTTT.

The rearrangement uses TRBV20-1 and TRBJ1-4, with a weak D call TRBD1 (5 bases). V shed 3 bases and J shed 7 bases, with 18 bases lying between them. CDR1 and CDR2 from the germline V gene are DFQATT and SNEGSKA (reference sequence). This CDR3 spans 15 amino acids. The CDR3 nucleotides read TGCAGTGCTAGGACCTCAGGGATTCGGAGTGAAAAACTGTTTTTT. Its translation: CSARTSGIRSEKLFF.

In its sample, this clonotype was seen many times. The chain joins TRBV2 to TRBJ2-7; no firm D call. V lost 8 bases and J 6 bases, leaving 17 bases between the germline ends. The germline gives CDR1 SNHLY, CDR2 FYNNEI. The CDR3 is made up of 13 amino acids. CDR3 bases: TGTGCCAGCCTCCGGGCCACCTCGGGCGAGCAGTACTTC. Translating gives CASLRATSGEQYF. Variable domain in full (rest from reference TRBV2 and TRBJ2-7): EPEVTQTPSHQVTQMGQEVILRCVPISNHLYFYWYRQILGQKVEFLVSFYNNEISEKSEIFDDQFSVERPDGSNFTLKIRSTKLEDSAMYFCASLRATSGEQYFGPGTRLTVT.

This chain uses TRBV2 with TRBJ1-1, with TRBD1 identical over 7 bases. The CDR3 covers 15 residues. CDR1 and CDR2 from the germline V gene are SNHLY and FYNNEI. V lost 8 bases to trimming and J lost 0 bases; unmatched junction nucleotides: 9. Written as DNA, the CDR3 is TGTGCCAGCGGCGTGGGAGGGACAGTGAACACTGAAGCTTTCTTT. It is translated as CASGVGGTVNTEAFF.

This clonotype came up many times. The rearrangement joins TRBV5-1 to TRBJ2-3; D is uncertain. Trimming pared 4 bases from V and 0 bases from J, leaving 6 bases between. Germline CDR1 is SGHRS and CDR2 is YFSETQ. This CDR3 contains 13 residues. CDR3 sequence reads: CASSPTSTDTQYF. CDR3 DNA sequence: TGCGCCAGCAGCCCTACCAGCACAGATACGCAGTATTTT.

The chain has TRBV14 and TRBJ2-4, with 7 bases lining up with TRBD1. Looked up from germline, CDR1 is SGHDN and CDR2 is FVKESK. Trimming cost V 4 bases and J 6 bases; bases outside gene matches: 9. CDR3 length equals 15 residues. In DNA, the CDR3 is TGTGCCAGCAGCCCCACCGACAGGGTGGGAAACATTCAGTACTTC. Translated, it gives CASSPTDRVGNIQYF.

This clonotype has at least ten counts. CDR3 bases: TGTGCCAGCAGCCCGGGACAGGGGGCCGAAGGCACCTTC. This gives the protein CASSPGQGAEGTF. The chain combines TRBV13 with TRBJ1-2; 12 bases agree with TRBD1. V trimming: 5 bases; J trimming: 13 bases; junction bases outside the gene matches: 8. The CDR3 contains 13 residues. Per germline, CDR1 PRHDT and CDR2 FYEKMQ (reference sequence).

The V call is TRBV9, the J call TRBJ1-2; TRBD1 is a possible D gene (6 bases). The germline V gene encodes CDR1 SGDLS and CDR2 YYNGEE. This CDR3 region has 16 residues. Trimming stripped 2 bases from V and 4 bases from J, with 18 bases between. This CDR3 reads CASSVGAVRGGYGYTF. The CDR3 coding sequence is TGTGCCAGCAGCGTGGGGGCGGTACGGGGTGGCTATGGCTACACCTTC.

This chain's CDR3 is CASSTLPQGDGYTF. CDR3 sequence (DNA): TGTGCCAGCAGTACCCTCCCACAGGGGGACGGCTACACCTTC. This chain joins TRBV2 and TRBJ1-2; 8 bases are shared with TRBD1. The V and J ends lost 5 bases and 8 bases, in that order; junction bases with no gene match: 10. CDR1 SNHLY and CDR2 FYNNEI come from the germline V gene. This CDR3 is built from 14 residues. Full variable domain (missing parts from reference TRBV2 and TRBJ1-2): EPEVTQTPSHQVTQMGQEVILRCVPISNHLYFYWYRQILGQKVEFLVSFYNNEISEKSEIFDDQFSVERPDGSNFTLKIRSTKLEDSAMYFCASSTLPQGDGYTFGSGTRLTVV.

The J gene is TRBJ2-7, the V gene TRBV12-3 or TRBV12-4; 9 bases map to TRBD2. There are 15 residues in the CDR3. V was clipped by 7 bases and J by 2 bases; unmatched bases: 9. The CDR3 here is CASKFSGSSAYEQYF. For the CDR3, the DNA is TGTGCCAGCAAGTTTAGCGGGAGTTCGGCCTACGAGCAGTACTTC.

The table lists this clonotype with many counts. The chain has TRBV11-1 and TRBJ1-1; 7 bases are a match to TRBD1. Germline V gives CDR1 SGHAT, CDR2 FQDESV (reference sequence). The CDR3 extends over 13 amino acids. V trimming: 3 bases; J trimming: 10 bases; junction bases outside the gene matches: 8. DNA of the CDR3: TGTGCCAGCAGCTTCCGGACAGGTATCATAGCTTTCTTT. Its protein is CASSFRTGIIAFF.

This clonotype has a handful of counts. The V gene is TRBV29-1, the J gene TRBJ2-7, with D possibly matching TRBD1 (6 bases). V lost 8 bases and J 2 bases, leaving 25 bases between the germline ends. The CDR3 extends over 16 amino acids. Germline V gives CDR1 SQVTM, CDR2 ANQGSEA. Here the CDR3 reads CSSGLDRLLYTYEQYF. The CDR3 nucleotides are TGCAGCAGTGGTCTCGACAGGCTCCTATACACCTACGAGCAGTACTTC.

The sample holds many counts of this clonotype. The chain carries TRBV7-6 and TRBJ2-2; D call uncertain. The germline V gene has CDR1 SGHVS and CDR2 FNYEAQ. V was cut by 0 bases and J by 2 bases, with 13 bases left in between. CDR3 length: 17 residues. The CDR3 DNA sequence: TGTGCCAGCAGCTTAGCGCGTGGGGAAGGAAACACCGGGGAGCTGTTTTTT. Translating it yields CASSLARGEGNTGELFF.

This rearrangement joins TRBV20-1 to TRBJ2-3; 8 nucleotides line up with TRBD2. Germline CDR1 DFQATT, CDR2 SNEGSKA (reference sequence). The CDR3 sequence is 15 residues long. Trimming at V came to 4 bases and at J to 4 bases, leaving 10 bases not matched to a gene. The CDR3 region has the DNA TGCAGTGCTACGATCGGGACTAGATTGTCAGATACGCAGTATTTT. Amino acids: CSATIGTRLSDTQYF.

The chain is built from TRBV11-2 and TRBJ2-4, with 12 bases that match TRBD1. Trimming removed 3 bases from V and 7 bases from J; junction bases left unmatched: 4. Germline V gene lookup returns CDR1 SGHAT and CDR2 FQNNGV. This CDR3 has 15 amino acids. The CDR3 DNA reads TGTGCCAGCAGCTTGGGACAGGGGGCTGAGAACATTCAGTACTTC. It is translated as CASSLGQGAENIQYF.

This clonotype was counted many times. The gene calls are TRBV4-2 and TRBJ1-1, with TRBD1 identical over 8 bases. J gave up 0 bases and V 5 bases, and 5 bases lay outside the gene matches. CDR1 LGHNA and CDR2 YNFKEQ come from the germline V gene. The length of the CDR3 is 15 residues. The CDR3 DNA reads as TGTGCCAGCAGCGGAAACAGGGGGGTGAACACTGAAGCTTTCTTT. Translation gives CASSGNRGVNTEAFF.

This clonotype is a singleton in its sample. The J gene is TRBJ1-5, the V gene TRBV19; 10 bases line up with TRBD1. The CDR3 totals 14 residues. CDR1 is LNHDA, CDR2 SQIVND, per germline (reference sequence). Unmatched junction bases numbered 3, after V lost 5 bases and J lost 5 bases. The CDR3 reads CASSQTGGDQPQHF. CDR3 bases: TGTGCCAGTAGTCAGACAGGGGGCGATCAGCCCCAGCATTTT.

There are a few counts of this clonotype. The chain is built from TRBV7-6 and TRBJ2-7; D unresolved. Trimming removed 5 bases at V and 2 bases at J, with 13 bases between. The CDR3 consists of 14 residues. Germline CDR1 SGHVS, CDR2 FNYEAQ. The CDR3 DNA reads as TGTGCCAGCAGCCCTGGAGCGTTACCCTACGAGCAGTACTTC. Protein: CASSPGALPYEQYF.

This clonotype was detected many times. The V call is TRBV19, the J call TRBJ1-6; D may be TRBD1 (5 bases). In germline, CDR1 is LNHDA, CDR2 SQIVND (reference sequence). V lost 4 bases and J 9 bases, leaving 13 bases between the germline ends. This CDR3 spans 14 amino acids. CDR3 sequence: CASSTGTGSSPLHF. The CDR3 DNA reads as TGTGCCAGTAGTACCGGGACCGGTAGTTCACCCCTCCACTTT.

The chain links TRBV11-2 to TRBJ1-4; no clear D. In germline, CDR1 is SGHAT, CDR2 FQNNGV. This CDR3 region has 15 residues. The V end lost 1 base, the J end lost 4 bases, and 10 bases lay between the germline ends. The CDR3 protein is CASSLGRGSNEKLFF. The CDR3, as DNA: TGTGCCAGCAGCTTAGGCCGGGGAAGTAATGAAAAACTGTTTTTT. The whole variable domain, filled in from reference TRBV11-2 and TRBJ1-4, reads EAGVAQSPRYKIIEKRQSVAFWCNPISGHATLYWYQQILGQGPKLLIQFQNNGVVDDSQLPKDRFSAERLKGVDSTLKIQPAKLEDSAVYLCASSLGRGSNEKLFFGSGTQLSVL.

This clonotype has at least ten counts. CDR3 coding DNA: TGTGCCAGCAGCTTCGGGACCGGGCGGGAAAAACTGTTTTTT. As protein: CASSFGTGREKLFF. The V call is TRBV5-4, the J call TRBJ1-4; tentative D call: TRBD1 (5 bases). The CDR3 is made up of 14 amino acids. The germline V and J ends were trimmed by 2 bases and 8 bases, with 13 bases remaining between them. Germline V gives CDR1 SGHNT, CDR2 YYREEE (reference sequence). The variable domain in full, completed from reference TRBV5-4 and TRBJ1-4, reads ETGVTQSPTHLIKTRGQQVTLRCSSQSGHNTVSWYQQALGQGPQFIFQYYREEENGRGNFPPRFSGLQFPNYSSELNVNALELDDSALYLCASSFGTGREKLFFGSGTQLSVL.